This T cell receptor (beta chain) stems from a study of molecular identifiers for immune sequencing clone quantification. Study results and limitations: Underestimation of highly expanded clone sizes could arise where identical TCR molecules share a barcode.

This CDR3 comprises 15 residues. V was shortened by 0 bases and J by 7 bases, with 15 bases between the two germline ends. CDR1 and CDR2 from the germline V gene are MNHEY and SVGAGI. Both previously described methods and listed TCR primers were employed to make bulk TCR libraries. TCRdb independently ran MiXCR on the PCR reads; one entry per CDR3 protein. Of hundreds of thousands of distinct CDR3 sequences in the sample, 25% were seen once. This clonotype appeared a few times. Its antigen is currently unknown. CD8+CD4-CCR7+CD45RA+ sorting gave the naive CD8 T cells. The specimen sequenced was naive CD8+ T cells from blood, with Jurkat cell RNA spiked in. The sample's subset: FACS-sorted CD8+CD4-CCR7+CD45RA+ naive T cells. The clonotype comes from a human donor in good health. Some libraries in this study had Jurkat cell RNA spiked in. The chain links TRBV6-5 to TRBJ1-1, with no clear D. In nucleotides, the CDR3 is TGTGCCAGCAGTTACTCGTCTTGGGGTGGAAGTGAAGCTTTCTTT. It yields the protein CASSYSSWGGSEAFF.